The T cell receptor (beta chain) under discussion was sequenced for a study of blood T cell repertoires in COVID-19. The overall study: Donors in the United States, Italy and Spain gave samples during acute or convalescent COVID-19. PBMCs, B-cell-depleted T cells, or T cells provided the cDNA or gDNA that made up the material.

This CDR3 region has 15 residues. Germline-derived CDR1 and CDR2 are MDHEN and SYDVKM. V shed 6 bases, J shed 6 bases, and the junction held 11 bases outside the gene matches. As processed by the authors: Reference gene primers were amplified, and this amplification served to estimate nucleated cell counts. Profiled with immunoSEQ multiplex PCR; TCRdb holds only in-frame clones, not every one. The V and J calls and clone size are taken from that table; D and trimming were inferred from the DNA. The repertoire holds about 260,000 clones, with about 86% as singletons. This receptor was obtained from a man aged 18 to 35 with active or convalescent COVID-19. Material for sequencing was peripheral blood. This chain links TRBV28 with TRBJ1-1, with TRBD1 identical over 9 bases. The CDR3 loop reads CASRTTGGATPEAFF. The CDR3 DNA is TGTGCCAGCAGAACTACAGGGGGCGCAACCCCTGAAGCTTTCTTT.